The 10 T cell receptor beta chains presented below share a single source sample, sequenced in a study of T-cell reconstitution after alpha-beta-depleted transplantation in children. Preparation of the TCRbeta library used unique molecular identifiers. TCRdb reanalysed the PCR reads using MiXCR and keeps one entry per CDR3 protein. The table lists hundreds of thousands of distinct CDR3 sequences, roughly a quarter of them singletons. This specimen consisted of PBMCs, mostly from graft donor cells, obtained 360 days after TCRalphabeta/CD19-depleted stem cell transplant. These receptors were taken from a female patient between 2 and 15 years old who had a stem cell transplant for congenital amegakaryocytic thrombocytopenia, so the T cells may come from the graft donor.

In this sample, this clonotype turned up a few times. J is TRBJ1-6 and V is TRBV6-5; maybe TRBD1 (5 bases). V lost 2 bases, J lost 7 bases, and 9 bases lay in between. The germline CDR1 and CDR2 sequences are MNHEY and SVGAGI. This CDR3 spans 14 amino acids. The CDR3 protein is CASSYRGTNSPLHF. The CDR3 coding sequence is TGTGCCAGCAGTTACAGGGGTACCAATTCACCCCTCCACTTT.

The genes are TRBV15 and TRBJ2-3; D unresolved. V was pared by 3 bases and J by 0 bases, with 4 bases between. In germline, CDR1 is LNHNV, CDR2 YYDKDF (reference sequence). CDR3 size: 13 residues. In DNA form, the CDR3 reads TGTGCCACCAGCAGCGACAGCACAGATACGCAGTATTTT. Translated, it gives CATSSDSTDTQYF.

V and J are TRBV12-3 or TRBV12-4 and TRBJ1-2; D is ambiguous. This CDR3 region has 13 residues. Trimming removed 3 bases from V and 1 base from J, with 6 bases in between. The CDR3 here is CASSLRGNYGYTF. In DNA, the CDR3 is TGTGCCAGCAGTTTGCGGGGTAACTATGGCTACACCTTC.

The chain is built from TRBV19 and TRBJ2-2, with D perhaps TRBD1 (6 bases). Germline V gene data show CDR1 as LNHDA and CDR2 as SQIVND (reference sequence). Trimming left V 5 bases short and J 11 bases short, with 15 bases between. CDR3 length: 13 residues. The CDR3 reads CASSHQTGLELFF. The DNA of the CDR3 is TGTGCCAGTAGTCACCAGACAGGCCTAGAGCTGTTTTTT. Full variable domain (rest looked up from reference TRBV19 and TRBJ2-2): DGGITQSPKYLFRKEGQNVTLSCEQNLNHDAMYWYRQDPGQGLRLIYYSQIVNDFQKGDIAEGYSVSREKKESFPLTVTSAQKNPTAFYLCASSHQTGLELFFGEGSRLTVL.

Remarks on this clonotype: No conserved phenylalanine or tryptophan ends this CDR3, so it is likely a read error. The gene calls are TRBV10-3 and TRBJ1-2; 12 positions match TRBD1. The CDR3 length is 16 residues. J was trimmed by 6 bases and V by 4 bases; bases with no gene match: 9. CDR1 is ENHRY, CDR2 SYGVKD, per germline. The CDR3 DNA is TGTGCCATCAGTGGCCCGGGGGACAGGGGGCTAAATGGCTACACCTGC. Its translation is CAISGPGDRGLNGYTC.

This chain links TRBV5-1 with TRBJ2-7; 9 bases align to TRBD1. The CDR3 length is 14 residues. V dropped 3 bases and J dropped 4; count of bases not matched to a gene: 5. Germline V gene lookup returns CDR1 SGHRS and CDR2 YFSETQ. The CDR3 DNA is TGCGCCAGCAGCTGGAGGACAGGGGAATACGAGCAGTACTTC. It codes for CASSWRTGEYEQYF.

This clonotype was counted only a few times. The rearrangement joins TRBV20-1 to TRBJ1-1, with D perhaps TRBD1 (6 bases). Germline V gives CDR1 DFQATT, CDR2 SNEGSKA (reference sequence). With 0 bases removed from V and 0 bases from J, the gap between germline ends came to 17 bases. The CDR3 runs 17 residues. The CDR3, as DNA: TGCAGTGCTAGAGATCTCAGGGGTGGGTCAATGAACACTGAAGCTTTCTTT. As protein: CSARDLRGGSMNTEAFF.

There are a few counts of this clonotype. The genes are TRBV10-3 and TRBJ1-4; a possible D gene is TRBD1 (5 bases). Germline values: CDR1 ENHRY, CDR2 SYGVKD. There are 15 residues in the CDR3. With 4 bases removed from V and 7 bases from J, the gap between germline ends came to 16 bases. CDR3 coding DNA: TGTGCCATCAGTGCAACGGGGCAGCGGGGTGAAAAACTGTTTTTT. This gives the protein CAISATGQRGEKLFF.

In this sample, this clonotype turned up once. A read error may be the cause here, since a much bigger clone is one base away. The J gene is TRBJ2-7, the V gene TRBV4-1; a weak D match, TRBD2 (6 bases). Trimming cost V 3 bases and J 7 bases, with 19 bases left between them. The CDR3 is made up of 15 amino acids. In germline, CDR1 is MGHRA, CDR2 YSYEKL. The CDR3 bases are TGCGCCAGCAGCCACGACAAACTAGCTTTGGTGGAGCAGTACTTC. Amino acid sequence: CASSHDKLALVEQYF.

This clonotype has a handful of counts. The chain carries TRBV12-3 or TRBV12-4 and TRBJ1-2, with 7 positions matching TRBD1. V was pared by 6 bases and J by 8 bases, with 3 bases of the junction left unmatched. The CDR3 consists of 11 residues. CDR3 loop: CASRTGPGYTF. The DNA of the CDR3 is TGTGCCAGCAGGACAGGGCCCGGCTACACCTTC.